One T cell receptor beta chain is described in this entry. Its antigen is unidentified. Unique molecular identifiers were present in the TCR beta cDNA libraries. MiXCR was run by TCRdb on the PCR reads, yielding one entry per CDR3 protein. This table holds around 440,000 distinct CDR3 sequences, around 40% found once. The data are from a study of post-analysis software for immune sequencing data. Points from the study as a whole: Under the F measure, samples that were prepared in one batch clustered strongly together. Significantly lower normalized Chao1 diversity was found in patients with multiple sclerosis relative to controls. Five or six TRBV segments appeared more often in patients than in controls, and TRBV5-6, TRBV5-1 and TRBV20-1 were among these.

This CDR3 has 13 amino acids. CDR1 and CDR2 from the germline V gene are SGHRS and YFSETQ. The sample comprised blood. This sequence joins TRBV5-1 and TRBJ2-7; D gene ambiguous. The end of the DNA aligns better with TRBJ2-5, so the J call may be wrong. The sequence was obtained from a girl between 10 and 17 years old with multiple sclerosis. This CDR3 is CASSPHVGETQYF. CDR3 DNA: TGCGCCAGCAGCCCCCATGTGGGAGAGACCCAGTACTTC.